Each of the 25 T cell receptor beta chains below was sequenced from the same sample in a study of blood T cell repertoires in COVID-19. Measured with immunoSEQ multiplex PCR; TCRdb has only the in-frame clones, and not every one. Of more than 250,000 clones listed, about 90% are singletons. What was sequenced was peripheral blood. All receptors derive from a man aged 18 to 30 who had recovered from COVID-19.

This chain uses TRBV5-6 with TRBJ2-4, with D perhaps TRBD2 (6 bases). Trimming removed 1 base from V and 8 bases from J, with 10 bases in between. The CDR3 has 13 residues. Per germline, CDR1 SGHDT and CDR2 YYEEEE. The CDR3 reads CASSLPGGYIQYF. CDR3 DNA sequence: TGTGCCAGCAGCTTGCCTGGGGGGTACATTCAGTACTTC.

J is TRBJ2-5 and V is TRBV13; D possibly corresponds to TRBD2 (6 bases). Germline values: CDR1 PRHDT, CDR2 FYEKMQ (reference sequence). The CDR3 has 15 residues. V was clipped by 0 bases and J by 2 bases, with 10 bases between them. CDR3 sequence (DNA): TGTGCCAGCAGCTTAGGTCGTAGCGGACAAGAGACCCAGTACTTC. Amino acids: CASSLGRSGQETQYF.

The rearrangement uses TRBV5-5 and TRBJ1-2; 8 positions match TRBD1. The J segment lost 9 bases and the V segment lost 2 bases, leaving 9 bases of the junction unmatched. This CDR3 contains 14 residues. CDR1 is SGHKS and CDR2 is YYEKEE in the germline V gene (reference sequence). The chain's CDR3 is CASSFGQGRFSYTF. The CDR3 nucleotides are TGTGCCAGCAGCTTCGGACAGGGCAGGTTTAGCTACACCTTC.

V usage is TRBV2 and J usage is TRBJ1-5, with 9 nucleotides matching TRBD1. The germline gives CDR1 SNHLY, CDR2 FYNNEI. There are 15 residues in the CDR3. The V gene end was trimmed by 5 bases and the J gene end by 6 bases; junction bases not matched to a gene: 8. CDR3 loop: CASSLGQGSGQPQHF. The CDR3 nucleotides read TGTGCCAGCAGTTTGGGACAGGGCTCCGGTCAGCCCCAGCATTTT.

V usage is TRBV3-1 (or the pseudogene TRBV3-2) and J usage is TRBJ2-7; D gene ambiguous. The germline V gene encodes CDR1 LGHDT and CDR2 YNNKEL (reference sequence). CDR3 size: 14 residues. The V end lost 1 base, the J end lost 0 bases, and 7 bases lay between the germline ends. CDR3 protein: CASSQAWSSYEQYF. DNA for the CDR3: TGTGCCAGCAGCCAAGCCTGGAGCTCCTACGAGCAGTACTTC.

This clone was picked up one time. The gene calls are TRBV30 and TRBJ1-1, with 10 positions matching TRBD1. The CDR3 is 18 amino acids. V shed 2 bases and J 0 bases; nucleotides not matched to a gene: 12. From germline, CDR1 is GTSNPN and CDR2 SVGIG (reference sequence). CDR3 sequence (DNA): TGTGCCTGGAGTCTCCCTTTCCGGGACAGGGGCATGAACACTGAAGCTTTCTTT. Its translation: CAWSLPFRDRGMNTEAFF.

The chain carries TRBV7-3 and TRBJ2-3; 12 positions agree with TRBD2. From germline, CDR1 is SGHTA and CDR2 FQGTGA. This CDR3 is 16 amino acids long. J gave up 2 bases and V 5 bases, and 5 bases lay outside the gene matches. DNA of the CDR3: TGTGCCAGCAGCAGAGGACTAGCGGGGCACACAGATACGCAGTATTTT. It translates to CASSRGLAGHTDTQYF. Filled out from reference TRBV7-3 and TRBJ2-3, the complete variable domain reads GAGVSQTPSNKVTEKGKYVELRCDPISGHTALYWYRQSLGQGPEFLIYFQGTGAADDSGLPNDRFFAVRPEGSVSTLKIQRTERGDSAVYLCASSRGLAGHTDTQYFGPGTRLTVL.

The CDR3 bases are TGCGCCAGCAGCTCCCGACTAGCGGGAGTTCCTAGTGAGCAGTTCTTC. This codes for CASSSRLAGVPSEQFF. This chain links TRBV5-1 with TRBJ2-1; 12 nucleotides match TRBD2. V shed 3 bases and J 9 bases; nucleotides not matched to a gene: 10. Germline CDR1 and CDR2: SGHRS and YFSETQ. The CDR3 runs 16 residues. The full variable domain, in which reference TRBV5-1 and TRBJ2-1 provide the parts outside the CDR3, is KAGVTQTPRYLIKTRGQQVTLSCSPISGHRSVSWYQQTPGQGLQFLFEYFSETQRNKGNFPGRFSGRQFSNSRSEMNVSTLELGDSALYLCASSSRLAGVPSEQFFGPGTRLTVL.

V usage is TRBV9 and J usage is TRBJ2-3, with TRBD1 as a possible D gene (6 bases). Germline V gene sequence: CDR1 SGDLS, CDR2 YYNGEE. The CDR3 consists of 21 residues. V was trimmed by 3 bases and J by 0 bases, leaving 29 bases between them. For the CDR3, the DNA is TGTGCCAGCAGCGGAGAGCCTCCAGGGGTGGCCTTCGCTTCTAGCACAGATACGCAGTATTTT. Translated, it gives CASSGEPPGVAFASSTDTQYF.

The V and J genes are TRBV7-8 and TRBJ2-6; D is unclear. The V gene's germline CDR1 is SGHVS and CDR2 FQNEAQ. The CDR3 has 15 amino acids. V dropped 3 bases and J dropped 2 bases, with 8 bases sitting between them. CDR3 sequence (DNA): TGTGCCAGCAGCTTTGGAGAAGCTGGGGCCAACGTCCTGACTTTC. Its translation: CASSFGEAGANVLTF. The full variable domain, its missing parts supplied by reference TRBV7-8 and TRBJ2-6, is GAGVSQSPRYKVAKRGQDVALRCDPISGHVSLFWYQQALGQGPEFLTYFQNEAQLDKSGLPSDRFFAERPEGSVSTLKIQRTQQEDSAVYLCASSFGEAGANVLTFGAGSRLTVL.

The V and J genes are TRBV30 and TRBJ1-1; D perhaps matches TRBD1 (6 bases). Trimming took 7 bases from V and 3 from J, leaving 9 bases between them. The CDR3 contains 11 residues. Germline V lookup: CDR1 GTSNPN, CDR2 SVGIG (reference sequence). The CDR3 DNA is TGTGCCTCACAGGGATACACTGAAGCTTTCTTT. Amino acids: CASQGYTEAFF.

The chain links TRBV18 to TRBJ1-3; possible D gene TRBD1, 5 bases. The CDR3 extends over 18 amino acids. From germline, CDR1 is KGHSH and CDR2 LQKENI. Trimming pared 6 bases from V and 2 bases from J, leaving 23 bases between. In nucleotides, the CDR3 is TGTGCCAGCTCGCCCACAACGATAAGCCAGGGAACTGGAAACACCATATATTTT. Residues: CASSPTTISQGTGNTIYF.

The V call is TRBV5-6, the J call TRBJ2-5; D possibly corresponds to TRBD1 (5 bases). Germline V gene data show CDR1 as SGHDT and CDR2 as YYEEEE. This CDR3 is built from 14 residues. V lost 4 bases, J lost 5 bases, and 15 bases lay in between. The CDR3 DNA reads TGTGCCAGCAGCAACTGGGGCATTGGGGAGACCCAGTACTTC. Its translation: CASSNWGIGETQYF.

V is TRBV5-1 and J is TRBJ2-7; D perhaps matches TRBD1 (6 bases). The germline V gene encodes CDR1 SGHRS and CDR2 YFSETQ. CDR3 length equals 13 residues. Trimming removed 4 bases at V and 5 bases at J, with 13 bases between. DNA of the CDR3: TGCGCCAGCAGCAGAAACAGGGTAGACGAGCAGTACTTC. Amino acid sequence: CASSRNRVDEQYF.

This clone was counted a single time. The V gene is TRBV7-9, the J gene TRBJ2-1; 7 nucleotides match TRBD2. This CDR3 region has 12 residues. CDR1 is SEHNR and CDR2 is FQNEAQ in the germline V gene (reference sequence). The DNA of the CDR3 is TGTGCTCAGCGGGAATCCGTCGATGAGCAGTTCTTC. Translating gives CAQRESVDEQFF.

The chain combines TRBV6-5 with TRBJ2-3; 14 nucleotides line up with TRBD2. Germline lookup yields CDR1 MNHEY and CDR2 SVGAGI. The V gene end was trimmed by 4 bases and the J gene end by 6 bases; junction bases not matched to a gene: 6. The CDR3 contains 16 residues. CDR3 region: CASSLRLAGGPDTQYF. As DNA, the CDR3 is TGTGCCAGCAGTTTAAGACTAGCGGGGGGGCCTGATACGCAGTATTTT.

The CDR3 sequence: CASSFLQGSDTEAFF. CDR3 nucleotides: TGTGCCAGCAGCTTTTTGCAGGGTTCGGACACTGAAGCTTTCTTT. This chain joins TRBV5-4 and TRBJ1-1, with D possibly matching TRBD1 (5 bases). V was pared by 2 bases and J by 3 bases, with 14 bases between. This CDR3 has 15 residues. Germline CDR1 SGHNT, CDR2 YYREEE (reference sequence).

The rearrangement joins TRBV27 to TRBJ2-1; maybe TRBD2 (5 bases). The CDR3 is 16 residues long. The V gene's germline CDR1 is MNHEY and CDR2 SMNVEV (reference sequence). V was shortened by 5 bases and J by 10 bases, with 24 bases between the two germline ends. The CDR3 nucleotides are TGTGCCAGCAGTCCAACGGCGGGTGGGGTAGGAGACGAGCAGTTCTTC. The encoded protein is CASSPTAGGVGDEQFF.

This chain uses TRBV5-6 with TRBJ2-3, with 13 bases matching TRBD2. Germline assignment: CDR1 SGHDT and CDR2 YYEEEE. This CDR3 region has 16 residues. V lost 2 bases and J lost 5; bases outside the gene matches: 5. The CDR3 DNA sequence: TGTGCCAGCAGCTTCGGACTAGCGGGAGCGAAAGATACGCAGTATTTT. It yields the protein CASSFGLAGAKDTQYF.

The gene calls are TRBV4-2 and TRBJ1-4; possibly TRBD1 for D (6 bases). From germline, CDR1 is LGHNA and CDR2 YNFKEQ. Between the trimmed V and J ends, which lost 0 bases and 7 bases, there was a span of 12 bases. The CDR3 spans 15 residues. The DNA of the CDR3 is TGTGCCAGCAGCCAAGATCAGGGGCGGAGTGAAAAACTGTTTTTT. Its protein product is CASSQDQGRSEKLFF.

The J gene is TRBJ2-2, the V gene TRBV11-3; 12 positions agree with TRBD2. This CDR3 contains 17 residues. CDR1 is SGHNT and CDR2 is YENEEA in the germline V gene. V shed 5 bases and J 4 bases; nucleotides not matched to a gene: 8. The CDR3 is CASSPTSGGPSTGELFF. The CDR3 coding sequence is TGTGCCAGCAGCCCGACTAGCGGGGGCCCGAGCACCGGGGAGCTGTTTTTT.

As DNA, the CDR3 is TGTGCCAGCAGCCCGACAGGGGGGGGCTCCTATAATTCACCCCTCCACTTT. As protein: CASSPTGGGSYNSPLHF. The V and J genes are TRBV3-1 (or the pseudogene TRBV3-2) and TRBJ1-6, with 9 bases matching TRBD1. Trimming cost V 4 bases and J 0 bases; bases outside gene matches: 4. CDR1 LGHDT and CDR2 YNNKEL come from the germline V gene (reference sequence). The length of the CDR3 is 17 residues.

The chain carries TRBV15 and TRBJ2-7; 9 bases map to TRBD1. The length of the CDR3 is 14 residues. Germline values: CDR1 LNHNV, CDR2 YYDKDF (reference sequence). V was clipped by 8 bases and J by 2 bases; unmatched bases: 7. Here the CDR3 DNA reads TGTGCCACCGGACAGGGGACTTTCACCTACGAGCAGTACTTC. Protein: CATGQGTFTYEQYF.

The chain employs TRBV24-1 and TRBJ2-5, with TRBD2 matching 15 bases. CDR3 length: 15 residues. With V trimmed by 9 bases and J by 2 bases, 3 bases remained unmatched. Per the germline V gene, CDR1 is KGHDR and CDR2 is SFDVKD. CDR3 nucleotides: TGTGCCACCGGGGGACTAGCGGGGGGTCAAGAGACCCAGTACTTC. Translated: CATGGLAGGQETQYF.

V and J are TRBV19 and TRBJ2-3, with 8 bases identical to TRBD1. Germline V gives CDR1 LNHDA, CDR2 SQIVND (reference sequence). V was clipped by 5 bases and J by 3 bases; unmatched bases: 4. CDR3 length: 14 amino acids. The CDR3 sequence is CASSQGAQTDTQYF. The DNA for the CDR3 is TGTGCCAGTAGTCAGGGGGCACAGACAGATACGCAGTATTTT.